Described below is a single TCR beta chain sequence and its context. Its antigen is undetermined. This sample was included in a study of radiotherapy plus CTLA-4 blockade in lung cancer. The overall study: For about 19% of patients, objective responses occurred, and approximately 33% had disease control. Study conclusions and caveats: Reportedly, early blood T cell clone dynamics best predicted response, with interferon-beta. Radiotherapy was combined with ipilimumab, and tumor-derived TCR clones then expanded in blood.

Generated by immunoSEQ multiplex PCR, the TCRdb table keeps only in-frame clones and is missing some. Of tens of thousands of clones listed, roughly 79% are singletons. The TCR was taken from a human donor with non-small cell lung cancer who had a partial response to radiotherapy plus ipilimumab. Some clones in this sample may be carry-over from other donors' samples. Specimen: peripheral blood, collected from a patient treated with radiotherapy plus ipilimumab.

The chain's CDR3 is CASDKRTVSYQPQHF. CDR3 sequence (DNA): TGTGCCAGCGATAAAAGGACAGTCTCGTATCAGCCCCAGCATTTT. This chain joins TRBV21-1 and TRBJ1-5; the table names TRBD1, a call not compared with the DNA. TRBV21-1 is classified as a pseudogene. The CDR3 has 15 residues.